The next 7 T cell receptor beta chains were all read from a single sample in a study of PD-1 blockade in mismatch repair-deficient tumors (dated by TCRdb to the late 2010s). The library was generated by the immunoSEQ multiplex PCR assay. The source is immuneACCESS, and TCRdb retained only in-frame sequences with V and J called. Part of the clones is not carried over; for the studies checked, unresolved V genes explain less than half of this, and the remainder is unexplained. The sample has more than 95,000 clones on record, about 88% of them singletons. Clones ranked in the top ten supply 13% of the sample. The sequencing used peripheral blood, collected 44 weeks after starting pembrolizumab. The receptors stem from an adult with mismatch repair-deficient cancer.

The rearrangement links TRBV9 to TRBJ2-3; 7 bases agree with TRBD2. V gave up 0 bases and J gave up 4 bases; unmatched junction bases: 5. Germline V gene lookup returns CDR1 SGDLS and CDR2 YYNGEE. This CDR3 has 15 residues. As DNA, the CDR3 is TGTGCCAGCAGCGTAGTAGGCGGGAGAGCAGATACGCAGTATTTT. Translation gives CASSVVGGRADTQYF.

The chain carries TRBV5-1 and TRBJ2-7; D is uncertain. This CDR3 spans 12 amino acids. The V and J ends lost 2 bases and 2 bases respectively, with 5 bases between them. CDR1 is SGHRS, CDR2 YFSETQ, per germline. The CDR3 is CASSFGPYEQYF. For the CDR3, the DNA is TGCGCCAGCAGCTTCGGCCCCTACGAGCAGTACTTC.

The genes are TRBV6-5 and TRBJ2-5; 12 bases agree with TRBD2. The length of the CDR3 is 15 residues. Germline CDR1 MNHEY, CDR2 SVGAGI. V shed 6 bases and J 4 bases; nucleotides not matched to a gene: 6. CDR3 nucleotides: TGTGCCAGCAGAAAAACTAGCGGGAGGTTAGAGACCCAGTACTTC. Its protein product is CASRKTSGRLETQYF.

This clone appeared a single time. The CDR3 region has the DNA TGTGCCAGCAGCTTGAGTAGCGGGAGCGTCTACGAGCAGTACTTC. Translated: CASSLSSGSVYEQYF. The chain employs TRBV5-6 and TRBJ2-7, with TRBD2 identical over 9 bases. After removal of 1 base from V and 3 bases from J, the junction contained 5 bases not matched to a gene. The length of the CDR3 is 15 residues. The germline gives CDR1 SGHDT, CDR2 YYEEEE.

This clone has just one count. The chain links TRBV19 to TRBJ1-3; D is uncertain. Trimming stripped 6 bases from V and 1 base from J, with 10 bases between. The V gene's germline CDR1 is LNHDA and CDR2 SQIVND (reference sequence). The CDR3 length is 14 residues. The DNA of the CDR3 is TGTGCCAGTAGCCCCGGAACATCTGGAAACACCATATATTTT. Translation gives CASSPGTSGNTIYF.

The chain carries TRBV10-2 and TRBJ1-2; unclear D gene. CDR1 is WSHSY, CDR2 SAAADI, per germline. The CDR3 contains 11 residues. V was cut by 6 bases and J by 7 bases, with 9 bases left in between. CDR3 in amino acids: CASSHLAGYTF. DNA of the CDR3: TGCGCCAGCAGCCACTTAGCTGGCTACACCTTC.

This chain connects TRBV9 to TRBJ2-5; perhaps TRBD2 as D (6 bases). CDR1 is SGDLS, CDR2 YYNGEE, per germline. V was shortened by 0 bases and J by 3 bases, with 15 bases between the two germline ends. The CDR3 consists of 16 residues. The DNA for the CDR3 is TGTGCCAGCAGCGTAGACGAGACTAGTAGAAAAGAGACCCAGTACTTC. Translated, it gives CASSVDETSRKETQYF.